Listed below are T cell receptor beta chains from one sample, sequenced in a study of siplizumab effects on memory and regulatory T cells. Sequencing was performed with immunoSEQ multiplex PCR; in TCRdb, only in-frame clones are kept and a portion is missing. The data hold around 61,000 clones, with around 97% observed a single time. Sample: naive CD8+ T cells sorted from blood. The receptor set was obtained from a human donor in good health. CDR3s include the opening cysteine and the closing phenylalanine or tryptophan. Each record gives: V gene, CDR3 length, J gene, clone size, D gene, CDR3 protein, CDR3 DNA. The D gene is left open where the match is weak. Not every row has a clone size; where given, it reads once, few, many or a size class.

TRBV28,13,TRBJ2-7,NA,NA,CASSPSDAYEQYF,TGTGCCAGCAGTCCTAGCGACGCCTACGAGCAGTACTTC
TRBV4-1,13,TRBJ2-7,NA,NA,CASSQGTSYEQYF,TGCGCCAGCAGCCAAGGAACCTCCTACGAGCAGTACTTC
TRBV7-9,12,TRBJ2-3,NA,NA,CASSLGVFTQYF,TGTGCCAGCAGCTTAGGGGTTTTTACGCAGTATTTT
TRBV9,14,TRBJ2-7,NA,TRBD2,CASSGTSGPREQYF,TGTGCCAGCAGCGGGACTAGCGGGCCTCGGGAGCAGTACTTC
TRBV4-1,15,TRBJ2-1,NA,TRBD2,CASSQSLTSGSEQFF,TGCGCCAGCAGCCAGTCGCTTACTAGCGGGAGTGAGCAGTTCTTC
TRBV9,14,TRBJ2-7,NA,TRBD2,CASSVVAGVSEQYF,TGTGCCAGCAGCGTAGTAGCGGGAGTTTCCGAGCAGTACTTC
TRBV10-3,11,TRBJ2-5,NA,NA,CAIMSQGTQYF,TGTGCCATCATGTCCCAGGGGACCCAGTACTTC
TRBV28,14,TRBJ1-2,NA,NA,CASSLVGLNYGYTF,TGTGCCAGCAGTTTGGTGGGACTTAACTATGGCTACACCTTC
TRBV7-9,16,TRBJ2-7,NA,TRBD2,CASNEGLAGALFEQYF,TGTGCCAGCAACGAGGGACTAGCGGGAGCGCTCTTCGAGCAGTACTTC
TRBV9,14,TRBJ2-5,NA,NA,CASSVGGEQETQYF,TGTGCCAGCAGCGTAGGAGGGGAACAAGAGACCCAGTACTTC
TRBV4-3,16,TRBJ2-3,NA,NA,CASSQEFDRVTDTQYF,TGCGCCAGCAGCCAAGAGTTTGACAGAGTCACAGATACGCAGTATTTT
TRBV12-5,18,TRBJ1-5,NA,TRBD1,CASGLVGGTGAYNQPQHF,TGTGCTAGTGGTTTGGTGGGTGGGACAGGGGCGTACAATCAGCCCCAGCATTTT
TRBV7-9,15,TRBJ2-7,NA,TRBD1,CASSPLPGQIYEQYF,TGTGCCAGCAGCCCCCTCCCGGGACAGATTTACGAGCAGTACTTC
TRBV7-9,14,TRBJ2-7,once,NA,CASSLADTSYEQYF,TGTGCCAGCAGCTTAGCCGATACATCCTACGAGCAGTACTTC
TRBV7-6,15,TRBJ2-2,once,TRBD2,CASSFGAGESGELFF,TGTGCCAGCAGCTTCGGAGCGGGAGAGTCCGGGGAGCTGTTTTTT
TRBV28,14,TRBJ2-5,once,NA,CASSLLEGQETQYF,TGTGCCAGCAGTTTACTAGAGGGTCAAGAGACCCAGTACTTC
TRBV5-1,13,TRBJ1-2,NA,NA,CASSPNLNYGYTF,TGCGCCAGCAGCCCGAATCTTAACTATGGCTACACCTTC
TRBV5-6,13,TRBJ1-2,NA,NA,CASSEEVNYGYTF,TGTGCCAGCAGCGAGGAAGTCAACTATGGCTACACCTTC
TRBV29-1,14,TRBJ1-2,NA,NA,CSVEDPDGYYGYTF,TGCAGCGTTGAAGACCCGGACGGGTACTATGGCTACACCTTC
TRBV28,16,TRBJ2-5,NA,NA,CASSLFVSRLASTQYF,TGTGCCAGCAGTTTATTCGTGAGCCGACTTGCTTCGACCCAGTACTTC
TRBV6-1,13,TRBJ1-1,NA,NA,CASRGAMNTEAFF,TGTGCCAGCAGGGGGGCTATGAACACTGAAGCTTTCTTT
TRBV5-1,16,TRBJ2-3,NA,TRBD2,CASSLGTSGYTDTQYF,TGCGCCAGCAGCTTGGGAACTAGCGGATACACAGATACGCAGTATTTT